The 17 T cell receptor beta chains below were found in one sample sequenced in a study of HIV-infected patients and healthy controls (dated by TCRdb to the mid-2010s). The library was prepared using 5' RACE. Sequencing used an Illumina MiSeq. SuperScript III was used to reverse transcribe 500 ng RNA with primers targeting the alpha and beta constant regions. Separate alpha and beta chain libraries were generated by chain-specific third strand synthesis with multiplexing indices. TCRdb ran its own pipeline on the public reads, namely fastp trimming at Q25 and MiXCR clone calling, and kept in-frame beta chains. One record per CDR3 amino acid sequence lists the most common genes and DNA. For this sample the table gives more than 9,000 distinct CDR3 sequences, of which around a tenth were detected only once. About a quarter of the sample rests with the top ten. Whole blood was used without cell fractionation, so the repertoire reflected all unsorted peripheral T cells.

The specimen was blood, collected before antiretroviral therapy. These receptor sequences come from an adult with HIV infection. The donor label of this sample is uncertain.

J is TRBJ2-5 and V is TRBV29-1; D is possibly TRBD2 (6 bases). Germline-derived CDR1 and CDR2 are SQVTM and ANQGSEA. This CDR3 contains 14 residues. Trimming cost V 3 bases and J 0 bases, with 11 bases left between them. The CDR3 DNA follows: TGCAGCGTTGAGGGGAGGCTTTACCAAGAGACCCAGTACTTC. Amino acids: CSVEGRLYQETQYF.

In this sample, this clonotype turned up many times. The V gene is TRBV19, the J gene TRBJ2-3; TRBD2 matches at 7 bases. The germline V gene has CDR1 LNHDA and CDR2 SQIVND (reference sequence). This CDR3 comprises 15 residues. The trim removed 7 bases at V and 4 bases at J, leaving 11 bases unmatched. CDR3: CASKEAGSLADTQYF. In DNA form, the CDR3 reads TGTGCCAGTAAGGAAGCGGGATCCCTCGCAGATACGCAGTATTTT.

This clonotype was recorded at least ten times. The chain joins TRBV5-1 to TRBJ2-1, with 7 bases matching TRBD2. Trimming took 5 bases from V and 1 from J; bases not matched to a gene: 9. Germline V gene lookup returns CDR1 SGHRS and CDR2 YFSETQ. The CDR3 loop spans 16 amino acids. The CDR3 coding sequence is TGCGCCAGCAGTTGGGGGAGCGGGAATTCCTACAATGAGCAGTTCTTC. It translates to CASSWGSGNSYNEQFF.

The chain employs TRBV7-9 and TRBJ1-5; D unclear. CDR1 is SEHNR and CDR2 is FQNEAQ in the germline V gene (reference sequence). Trimming took off 5 bases at V and 0 bases at J, with 8 bases between the two ends. This CDR3 has 14 amino acids. The CDR3 sequence: CASSPQYSNQPQHF. The CDR3 DNA reads TGTGCCAGCAGCCCGCAGTATAGCAATCAGCCCCAGCATTTT.

This clonotype was seen more than once but under ten times. CDR3 in amino acids: CASQYSGQPQHF. Written as DNA, the CDR3 is TGTGCCAGCCAATACTCGGGGCAGCCCCAGCATTTT. The gene calls are TRBV12-3 or TRBV12-4 and TRBJ1-5; D remains unclear. The CDR3 consists of 12 residues. Trimming stripped 8 bases from V and 7 bases from J, with 12 bases between.

This clonotype was counted ten times or more. The V gene is TRBV6-5, the J gene TRBJ1-5, with D possibly matching TRBD1 (6 bases). Germline V gene lookup returns CDR1 MNHEY and CDR2 SVGAGI. V shed 5 bases and J shed 0 bases, with 14 bases lying between them. The length of the CDR3 is 16 residues. CDR3 amino acids: CASSEDSLYSNQPQHF. For the CDR3, the DNA is TGTGCCAGCAGTGAGGACAGTTTATATAGCAATCAGCCCCAGCATTTT.

This clonotype was seen once. The chain joins TRBV9 to TRBJ2-1; 13 bases match TRBD2. The CDR3 runs to 15 residues. CDR1 and CDR2 (germline): SGDLS, YYNGEE. Unmatched junction bases numbered 5, after V lost 4 bases and J lost 7 bases. The CDR3 here is CASSIGLAGENEQFF. DNA for the CDR3: TGTGCCAGCAGCATCGGACTAGCGGGGGAGAATGAGCAGTTCTTC.

The table lists this clonotype with many counts. The chain is built from TRBV6-9 and TRBJ2-7, with D perhaps TRBD1 (5 bases). Germline-derived CDR1 and CDR2 are MNHGY and SVAAGI. The CDR3 is 15 residues long. Trimming cost V 6 bases and J 0 bases, with 15 bases left between them. This CDR3 reads CASSRWWGSSYEQYF. The CDR3 coding sequence is TGTGCCAGCAGCCGTTGGTGGGGCAGCTCCTACGAGCAGTACTTC.

By its share, this clonotype is medium-sized. J is TRBJ2-1 and V is TRBV5-1, with D unclear. The ends were cut back, 0 bases at V and 15 bases at J, with 10 bases in the middle. Germline CDR1 is SGHRS and CDR2 is YFSETQ. The CDR3 runs to 11 residues. The CDR3 sequence: CASSLGTDLFF. The CDR3 nucleotides are TGCGCCAGCAGCTTGGGGACCGATTTGTTCTTC.

In its sample, this clonotype was seen many times. The chain carries TRBV3-1 and TRBJ2-1; 9 positions agree with TRBD1. V trimming: 7 bases; J trimming: 5 bases; junction bases outside the gene matches: 9. There are 15 residues in the CDR3. Germline CDR1 is LGHDT and CDR2 is YNNKEL (reference sequence). The DNA of the CDR3 is TGTGCCAGCACAACCCGGGACAGGGTGCACAATGAGCAGTTCTTC. This sequence encodes CASTTRDRVHNEQFF.

This clonotype has more than one count but fewer than ten. This chain joins TRBV30 and TRBJ1-2; no definite D call. The ends were cut back, 3 bases at V and 4 bases at J, with 12 bases in the middle. The CDR3 has 13 amino acids. The germline V gene encodes CDR1 GTSNPN and CDR2 SVGIG (reference sequence). CDR3 sequence: CAWRDLRLYGYTF. The CDR3 DNA is TGTGCCTGGAGAGACCTCAGGCTCTATGGCTACACCTTC.

This clonotype is medium-sized in the sample. The CDR3 nucleotides read TGCAGCGTTGAAGAGGGCAGGGGATTCGGAGAAAAACTGTTTTTT. This translates into CSVEEGRGFGEKLFF. This chain uses TRBV29-1 with TRBJ1-4; a possible D gene is TRBD1 (6 bases). Germline lookup yields CDR1 SQVTM and CDR2 ANQGSEA. Trimming stripped 0 bases from V and 8 bases from J, with 16 bases between. The CDR3 sequence is 15 residues long.

The table lists this clonotype with many counts. The chain carries TRBV5-6 and TRBJ2-2; D remains unclear. The length of the CDR3 is 13 residues. Trimming shortened V by 0 bases and J by 6 bases, and 6 bases separated the two germline ends. CDR1 and CDR2 (germline): SGHDT, YYEEEE. CDR3 in DNA: TGTGCCAGCAGCTTGGTTGGTTCCGGGGAGCTGTTTTTT. As protein: CASSLVGSGELFF.

This clonotype was seen ten or more times. Here the CDR3 DNA reads TGCAGCGCTCGAGCGGGGGGGCGTGGAGATACGCAGTATTTT. This encodes CSARAGGRGDTQYF. This chain links TRBV29-1 with TRBJ2-3; 10 bases align to TRBD2. Germline V gene data show CDR1 as SQVTM and CDR2 as ANQGSEA. Germline trimming cut 7 bases from V and 5 bases from J; bases unmatched to any gene: 9. The CDR3 runs 14 residues.

This clonotype has a count of ten or more. The gene calls are TRBV11-3 and TRBJ2-7, with 10 positions matching TRBD2. Germline CDR1 SGHNT, CDR2 YENEEA. This CDR3 has 15 amino acids. V trimming: 4 bases; J trimming: 6 bases; junction bases outside the gene matches: 9. The CDR3: CASSSRTSGRLEQYF. CDR3 sequence (DNA): TGTGCCAGCAGCTCAAGGACTAGCGGACGTCTCGAGCAGTACTTC.

The chain is built from TRBV27 and TRBJ1-1, with 7 bases that match TRBD1. The CDR3 spans 14 residues. The V and J ends lost 3 bases and 6 bases, in that order; junction bases with no gene match: 7. Germline V gene data show CDR1 as MNHEY and CDR2 as SMNVEV (reference sequence). The CDR3 nucleotides are TGTGCCAGCAGTTTCCGGGAGGGGGCGGCTGAAGCTTTCTTT. It encodes CASSFREGAAEAFF.

This clonotype was found many times. The chain uses TRBV9 and TRBJ1-5; no clear D gene. There are 14 residues in the CDR3. V was cut by 0 bases and J by 6 bases, with 10 bases left in between. Germline assignment: CDR1 SGDLS and CDR2 YYNGEE. The CDR3 here is CASSVGGSGQPQHF. The CDR3 DNA sequence: TGTGCCAGCAGCGTAGGCGGCAGCGGTCAGCCCCAGCATTTT.